The sequence of this T cell receptor (beta chain) was determined in a study of prognosis after radiotherapy for stage I lung cancer (dated by TCRdb to the early 2020s). About the full investigation: Between early 2018 and January 2019, around 19 patients with stage I NSCLC were enrolled in Nanjing, China. About 15 of the patients were found to have newly diagnosed primary stage I lung tumors, and roughly 5 were living with oligometastatic NSCLC after surgical resection of the primary tumor. Every patient was deemed medically inoperable, about a dozen because of comorbidities and seven or eight because they refused surgery. The cohort comprised roughly 12 men and 6 or 7 women with a median age of around 73 years, ranging from about 53 to 90 years. Tumor histology was squamous cell carcinoma in several patients and adenocarcinoma in twelve. SBRT was given in 3 to 5 fractions with a biologically effective dose of at least 100 Gy, using image-guided IMRT or VMAT. SBRT was not combined with any concurrent therapy in any patient. Four of the 19 patients developed distant metastases after SBRT, at a median of roughly seven months; the other 15 showed no significant progression. This study profiled peripheral blood TCR beta repertoires from stage I NSCLC patients before and after stereotactic body radiotherapy and linked the repertoires to distant failure. The study took one blood sample before SBRT and one after SBRT from each of roughly 20 patients and sequenced all 40 or so samples. The study at large found these results: All reported P values were unadjusted for multiple comparisons. The small cohort and short follow-up limited the study, so independent validation of the findings is needed. Tumor specificity of expanded TCR clones was not determined. Unique TCR clone counts fell after SBRT (median 10,088 before versus several thousand after; Wilcoxon paired P=0.011). Differences in TRBV and TRBJ usage frequencies by metastasis status were reportedly observed in two V genes at baseline and in several V and two J genes after SBRT. Post-SBRT Shannon entropy and its change from baseline were lower in patients who developed distant metastases; baseline Shannon entropy was not associated with metastases.

Two rounds of multiplex PCR were performed to amplify the TCR beta CDR3 region from genomic DNA. In the first round of PCR, primers specific to each TRBV and TRBJ gene were used, and the primer sequences are filed in Chinese patent CN105087789A. The second PCR round used universal primers. The Roche High Pure PCR Template Preparation Kit was used to extract genomic DNA from frozen PBMCs. Paired-end sequencing with 151 bp reads was performed on the libraries using an Illumina HiSeq 3000. In the paper's pipeline: CutAdapt was used to remove raw reads lacking the multiplex PCR primer sequences. PEAR was used to merge high-quality paired reads into contigs. By aligning each contig to reference sequences, MiXCR assigned the TRB V, D and J gene segments to that contig. To remove sequencing errors, CDR3 sequences were clustered according to base quality and sequence similarity. Diversity was measured as Shannon entropy normalized by the natural log of productive TCR sequence number. Clonality was computed as one minus the ratio of Shannon entropy to the natural log of the number of unique clonotypes. Progression-free survival cut-offs for repertoire metrics were chosen using the Youden index of ROC curves, with analyses run in R 3.5.3. TCRdb applied fastp at Q25 and MiXCR to the public reads, then kept only in-frame beta chains. Every CDR3 protein is listed once, alongside the most common genes and DNA of its rows. These V and J calls derive from TCRdb rather than the authors' analysis. Here the sample has more than 11,000 distinct CDR3 sequences; 31% occur a single time. The ten largest clones capture about 30% of the sample.

CDR3 length: 14 amino acids, cysteine to phenylalanine. This entry keeps only the CDR3 DNA: 42 bases, framed from base 1. Reading the germline V gene (reference sequence) gives CDR1 LNHDA and CDR2 SQIVND. Germline trimming amounts to 4 bases on V and 12 bases on J, with 6 as the count of junction bases outside the gene matches. There are many counts of this clonotype. Its antigen is currently not known. The record has no base qualities; no much larger clone is one base away. No patient had a history of other malignancies or prior chemotherapy or radiotherapy, and all had node-negative disease on CT and PET/CT. Around 6 milliliters of peripheral venous blood were drawn into EDTA tubes at each of two time points. PBMCs were isolated by Ficoll-Paque Plus density-gradient centrifugation. Samples were stored at -80°C immediately after collection until analysis.

Here the chain combines TRBV19 and TRBJ2-1, with 13 bases matching TRBD2. This sample comprised PBMCs, obtained before or after stereotactic body radiation therapy (not recorded which). The receptor comes from a donor at least 50 years old with non-small cell lung cancer. The CDR3 protein: CASSTGLAGDGQFF. The nucleotides are TGTGCCAGTAGTACCGGACTAGCGGGAGATGGGCAGTTCTTC.